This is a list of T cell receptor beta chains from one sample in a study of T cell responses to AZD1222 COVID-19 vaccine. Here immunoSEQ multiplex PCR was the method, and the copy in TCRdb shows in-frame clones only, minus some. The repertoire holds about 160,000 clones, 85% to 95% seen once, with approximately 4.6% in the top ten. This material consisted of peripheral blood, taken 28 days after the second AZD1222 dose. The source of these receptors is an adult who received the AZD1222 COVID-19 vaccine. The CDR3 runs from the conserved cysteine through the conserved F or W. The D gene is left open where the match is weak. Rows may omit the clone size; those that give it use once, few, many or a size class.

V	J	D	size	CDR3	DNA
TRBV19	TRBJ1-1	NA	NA	CASSERGGWNTEAFF	TGTGCCAGTAGCGAAAGGGGGGGATGGAACACTGAAGCTTTCTTT
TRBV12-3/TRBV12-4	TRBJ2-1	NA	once	CASSGQGNNEQFF	TGTGCCAGCTCCGGGCAGGGGAACAATGAGCAGTTCTTC
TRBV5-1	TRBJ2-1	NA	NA	CASSLGRGLDEQFF	TGCGCCAGCAGCTTGGGCCGGGGTTTGGATGAGCAGTTCTTC
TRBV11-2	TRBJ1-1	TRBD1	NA	CASSLDRGGEAFF	TGTGCCAGCAGCTTGGACAGGGGGGGTGAAGCTTTCTTT
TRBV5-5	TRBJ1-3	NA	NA	CASSLRLAGRNTIYF	TGTGCCAGCAGCTTGAGGTTGGCAGGGAGAAACACCATATATTTT
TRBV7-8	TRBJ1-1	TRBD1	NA	CASSFSDRATEAFF	TGTGCCAGCAGCTTTTCGGACAGGGCCACTGAAGCTTTCTTT
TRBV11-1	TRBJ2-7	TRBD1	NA	CASSLWDRVYEQYF	TGTGCCAGCAGCTTGTGGGACAGGGTCTACGAGCAGTACTTC
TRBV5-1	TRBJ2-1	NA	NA	CASSPLAESSYNEQFF	TGCGCCAGCAGCCCCTTAGCGGAGAGCTCCTACAATGAGCAGTTCTTC
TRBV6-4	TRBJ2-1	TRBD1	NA	CASSGGQGSYNEQFF	TGTGCCAGCAGTGGGGGACAGGGCTCCTACAATGAGCAGTTCTTC
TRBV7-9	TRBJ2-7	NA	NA	CASSLAGASRYEQYF	TGTGCCAGCAGCTTAGCCGGGGCCAGTCGGTACGAGCAGTACTTC
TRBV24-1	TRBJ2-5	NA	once	CATSPLVGETQYF	TGTGCCACCAGTCCTTTGGTGGGGGAGACCCAGTACTTC
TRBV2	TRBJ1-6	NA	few	CASSEIWRGAPRF	TGTGCCAGCAGTGAAATTTGGCGAGGCGCTCCTAGGTTT
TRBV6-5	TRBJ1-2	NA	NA	CASSYSGVNYGYTF	TGTGCCAGCAGTTACTCAGGGGTTAACTATGGCTACACCTTC
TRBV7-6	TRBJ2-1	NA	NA	CASSLVFGGKGNEQFF	TGTGCCAGCAGCTTAGTTTTTGGGGGCAAAGGCAATGAGCAGTTCTTC
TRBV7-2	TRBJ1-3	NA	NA	CASSLRGAPGNTIYF	TGTGCCAGCAGCTTAAGGGGGGCGCCTGGAAACACCATATATTTT
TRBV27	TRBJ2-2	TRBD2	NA	CASSPHLAGVTGELFF	TGTGCCAGCAGTCCACATCTAGCGGGAGTTACCGGGGAGCTGTTTTTT
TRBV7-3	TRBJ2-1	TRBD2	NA	CASSLTSGRVDEQFF	TGTGCCAGCAGCCTCACTAGCGGGAGGGTGGATGAGCAGTTCTTC
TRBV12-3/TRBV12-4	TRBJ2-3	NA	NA	CATSRGSTDTQYF	TGTGCCACCTCTCGGGGGAGTACAGATACGCAGTATTTT
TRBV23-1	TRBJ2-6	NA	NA	CASELTGGQRPGANVLTF	TGCGCCAGTGAGTTGACCGGGGGACAGAGGCCTGGGGCCAACGTCCTGACTTTC
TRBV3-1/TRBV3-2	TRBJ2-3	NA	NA	CASSTRPSWSDTQYF	TGTGCCAGCAGCACCCGACCTAGCTGGTCAGATACGCAGTATTTT
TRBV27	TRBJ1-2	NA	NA	CASSPGDNYGYTF	TGTGCCAGCAGTCCAGGTGACAACTATGGCTACACCTTC
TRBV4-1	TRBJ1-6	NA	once	CASSQEGYRAGYLDSPLHF	TGCGCCAGCAGCCAAGAGGGATATCGGGCAGGGTATTTGGATTCACCCCTCCACTTT
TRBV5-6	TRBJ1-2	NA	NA	CASSQASQGNYGYTF	TGTGCCAGCAGCCAAGCCTCACAGGGAAACTATGGCTACACCTTC
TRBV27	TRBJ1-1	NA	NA	CASKVLGNTEAFF	TGTGCCAGCAAGGTCCTCGGGAACACTGAAGCTTTCTTT
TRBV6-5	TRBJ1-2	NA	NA	CASTVEIRADYGYTF	TGTGCCAGCACTGTCGAAATCCGGGCAGACTATGGCTACACCTTC
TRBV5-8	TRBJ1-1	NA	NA	CASSFATTTVTEAFF	TGTGCCAGCAGCTTCGCCACCACGACAGTCACTGAAGCTTTCTTT
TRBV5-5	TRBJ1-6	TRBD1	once	CASSTEPGQLNSPLHF	TGTGCCAGCAGCACCGAACCGGGACAGCTTAATTCACCCCTCCACTTT
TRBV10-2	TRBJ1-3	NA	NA	CASSAVDSGNTIYF	TGCGCCAGCAGTGCGGTGGACTCTGGAAACACCATATATTTT
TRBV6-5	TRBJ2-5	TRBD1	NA	CASSSRQGQETQYF	TGTGCCAGCAGTTCTCGACAGGGACAAGAGACCCAGTACTTC
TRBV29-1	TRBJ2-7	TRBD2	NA	CSVEDVLGREGPNEQYF	TGCAGCGTTGAAGATGTTCTTGGGCGGGAGGGCCCCAACGAGCAGTACTTC
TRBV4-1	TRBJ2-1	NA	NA	CASSQGALRSYNEQFF	TGCGCCAGCAGCCAAGGGGCATTACGCTCCTACAATGAGCAGTTCTTC
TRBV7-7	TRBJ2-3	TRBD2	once	CASSPSGSFSDTQYF	TGTGCCAGCAGCCCCAGCGGGAGTTTCTCAGATACGCAGTATTTT
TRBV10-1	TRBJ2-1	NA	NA	CASARVAPGEQFF	TGCGCCAGCGCTAGGGTGGCACCGGGTGAGCAGTTCTTC
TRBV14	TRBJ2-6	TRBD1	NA	CASSPEGALLSGANVLTF	TGTGCCAGCAGCCCTGAGGGGGCCCTTCTCTCTGGGGCCAACGTCCTGACTTTC
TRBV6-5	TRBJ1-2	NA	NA	CASSSGAYGYTF	TGTGCCAGCAGCTCCGGGGCCTATGGCTACACCTTC
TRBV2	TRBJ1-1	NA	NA	CASGGLSTEAFF	TGTGCCAGCGGGGGGTTGAGCACTGAAGCTTTCTTT
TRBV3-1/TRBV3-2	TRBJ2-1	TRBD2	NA	CASSQLAGFSYNEQFF	TGTGCCAGCAGCCAGCTAGCGGGATTCTCCTACAATGAGCAGTTCTTC
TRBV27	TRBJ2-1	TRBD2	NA	CASSRTSYNEQFF	TGTGCCAGCAGCCGGACTAGCTACAATGAGCAGTTCTTC
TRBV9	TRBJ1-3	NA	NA	CASSVEGGFSGNTIYF	TGTGCCAGCAGCGTAGAGGGGGGTTTCTCTGGAAACACCATATATTTT
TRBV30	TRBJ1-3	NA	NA	CAWSKGAGNTIYF	TGTGCCTGGAGTAAAGGGGCGGGAAACACCATATATTTT
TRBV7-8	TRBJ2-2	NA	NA	CASSSFAGILNTGELFF	TGTGCCAGCAGCTCCTTCGCGGGGATTCTTAACACCGGGGAGCTGTTTTTT
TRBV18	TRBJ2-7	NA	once	CASSDTGFNRVTGEQYF	TGTGCCAGCTCCGACACGGGATTTAACAGAGTTACCGGCGAGCAGTACTTC